This is a list of T cell receptor beta chains from one sample in a study of shared clonotypes between healthy human individuals. Only in-frame clones appear in the TCRdb table, and some are missing; sequencing was by immunoSEQ multiplex PCR. The sample holds a few million clones, approximately 95% seen once. The sequenced sample consisted of naive CD4+ T cells from PBMCs. The receptor source for this set is a man aged 18 to 30 in good health. Some clones in this sample may be carry-over from other donors' samples. CDR3s include the opening cysteine and the closing phenylalanine or tryptophan. A D gene is named only where the DNA matches it firmly. Size values are once, few and many counts, or a class for expanded clones, and some rows have none.

CDR3nt | CDR3aa | j_gene | d_gene | v_gene | abundance
TGTGCCAGCAGCGTAGAAGGGGCTGGCTACGAGCAGTACTTC | CASSVEGAGYEQYF | TRBJ2-7 | NA | TRBV9 | NA
TGCGCCAGCAGCTTGACTAGTAGCTACGAGCAGTACTTC | CASSLTSSYEQYF | TRBJ2-7 | NA | TRBV5-1 | NA
TGTGCCAGCAGCGTAGGGACGGGAGGACGACCCACGCGCGACGGGGAGCTGTTTTTT | CASSVGTGGRPTRDGELFF | TRBJ2-2 | TRBD2 | TRBV9 | NA
TGTGCCAGTAGTAGAGTGGACAGAATAGAGACCCAGTACTTC | CASSRVDRIETQYF | TRBJ2-5 | NA | TRBV19 | NA
TGTGCCAGCAGGACGGGACAGCAAGAGACCCAGTACTTC | CASRTGQQETQYF | TRBJ2-5 | TRBD1 | TRBV7-9 | NA
TGCAGCGGACGCTGGGGGCAGAGGGGCACTGAAGCTTTCTTT | CSGRWGQRGTEAFF | TRBJ1-1 | NA | TRBV29-1 | once
TGTGCCATCAGTGGCCAGAGGACAGCATTTAGCACAGATACGCAGTATTTT | CAISGQRTAFSTDTQYF | TRBJ2-3 | NA | TRBV10-3 | NA
TGTGCCAGCAGCCCCCAGTGGGCAGGGGAAGAGACCCAGTACTTC | CASSPQWAGEETQYF | TRBJ2-5 | NA | TRBV25-1 | NA
TGCGCCAGCAGTGACTGGGGAAGCACAGATACGCAGTATTTT | CASSDWGSTDTQYF | TRBJ2-3 | NA | TRBV10-1 | NA
TGTGCCAGCTCAGGCTCTTCAGCGGACAATGAGCAGTTCTTC | CASSGSSADNEQFF | TRBJ2-1 | NA | TRBV18 | NA
TGCGCAGATGGGGCCAGGGCGGACACCGGGGAGCTGTTTTTT | CADGARADTGELFF | TRBJ2-2 | NA | TRBV23-1 | NA
TGTGCCAGCAGCTTAACCGGGACAGGCCTTCCTTACTTC | CASSLTGTGLPYF | TRBJ2-7 | TRBD1 | TRBV7-2 | NA
TGCGCCAGCAGCTTGGAGGGGGCTGGGGGAAACACCATATATTTT | CASSLEGAGGNTIYF | TRBJ1-3 | TRBD1 | TRBV5-1 | NA
TGTGCCAGCAGCCCTTGGGTAGATACGCAGTATTTT | CASSPWVDTQYF | TRBJ2-3 | NA | TRBV9 | NA
TGTGCCAGCAGTTATCGTGTACAGGGCAATCAGCCCCAGCATTTT | CASSYRVQGNQPQHF | TRBJ1-5 | NA | TRBV6-6 | once
TGTGCCGCGAGCAGGTGGTCTGGAAACACCATATATTTT | CAASRWSGNTIYF | TRBJ1-3 | NA | TRBV19 | NA
TGCGCCAGCAGTCGACTGCTTTCGGGGGAGGGCAGGAACTATGGCTACACCTTC | CASSRLLSGEGRNYGYTF | TRBJ1-2 | NA | TRBV5-1 | NA
TGTGCCAGCTCACCACAGACTAGCGGGAGGGGCCAGTACGAGCAGTACTTC | CASSPQTSGRGQYEQYF | TRBJ2-7 | TRBD2 | TRBV18 | NA
TGCGCCAGCAGCCTCCAGGGCGAGCAGTACTTC | CASSLQGEQYF | TRBJ2-7 | NA | TRBV5-1 | NA
TGCGCCAGCAGCCCCGGGGGTGTCGGCAAGCAGTACTTC | CASSPGGVGKQYF | TRBJ2-7 | NA | TRBV5-1 | NA
TGCGCCAGCAGCCCCCCGGACAGGGGAGCCGGAAACACCATATATTTT | CASSPPDRGAGNTIYF | TRBJ1-3 | TRBD1 | TRBV4-1 | NA
TGCGCCAGCAGCGAACAGGGAATGGACGAGCAGTACTTC | CASSEQGMDEQYF | TRBJ2-7 | NA | TRBV5-1 | NA
TGTGCCAGTAGTATTATACAGGGGGCTGGCCTGGGGTATGGCTACACCTTC | CASSIIQGAGLGYGYTF | TRBJ1-2 | TRBD1 | TRBV19 | NA
TGTGCCAGCAGTTACTTGGGGACAGGGGTCCGGGATACGCAGTATTTT | CASSYLGTGVRDTQYF | TRBJ2-3 | TRBD1 | TRBV6-6 | NA
TGTGCCAGCTCACCACGAGCTAGCGGGAGTCTGAATGAGCAGTTCTTC | CASSPRASGSLNEQFF | TRBJ2-1 | TRBD2 | TRBV18 | NA
TGTGCCAGCAGTGAAATGGGGGGCCGGAAGACCCAGTACTTC | CASSEMGGRKTQYF | TRBJ2-5 | NA | TRBV6-1 | NA
TGTGCCAGCAGCCTGGGTGGGACGGCCGGCACAGATACGCAGTATTTT | CASSLGGTAGTDTQYF | TRBJ2-3 | NA | TRBV5-4 | NA
TGTGCCAGCAGCCCACTAGGGCGGACAGATACGCAGTATTTT | CASSPLGRTDTQYF | TRBJ2-3 | NA | TRBV5-6 | NA
TGTGCCAGCAGTGCGGAGACAGGGGGTTTAACTGAAGCTTTCTTT | CASSAETGGLTEAFF | TRBJ1-1 | TRBD1 | TRBV2 | NA
TGTGCCAGCAGTTACCAGGGCCCTGGCAATCAGCCCCAGCATTTT | CASSYQGPGNQPQHF | TRBJ1-5 | NA | TRBV2 | NA
TGTGCCAGCAGCTTGGGTCCGGGGGTAAGTAATCAGCCCCAGCATTTT | CASSLGPGVSNQPQHF | TRBJ1-5 | NA | TRBV5-5 | NA
TGTGCCAGTAGACCGACAGGGGTCCCAGATACGCAGTATTTT | CASRPTGVPDTQYF | TRBJ2-3 | TRBD1 | TRBV19 | NA